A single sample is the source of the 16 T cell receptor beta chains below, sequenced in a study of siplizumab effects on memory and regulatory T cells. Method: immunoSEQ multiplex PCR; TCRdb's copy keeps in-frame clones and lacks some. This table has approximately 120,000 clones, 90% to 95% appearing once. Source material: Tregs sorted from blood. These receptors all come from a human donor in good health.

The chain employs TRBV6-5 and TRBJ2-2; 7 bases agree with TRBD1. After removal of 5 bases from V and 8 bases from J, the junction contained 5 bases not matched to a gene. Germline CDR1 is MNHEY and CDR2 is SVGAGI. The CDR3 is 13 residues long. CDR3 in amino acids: CASSAPGGGELFF. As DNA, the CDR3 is TGTGCCAGCAGTGCCCCAGGGGGAGGGGAGCTGTTTTTT.

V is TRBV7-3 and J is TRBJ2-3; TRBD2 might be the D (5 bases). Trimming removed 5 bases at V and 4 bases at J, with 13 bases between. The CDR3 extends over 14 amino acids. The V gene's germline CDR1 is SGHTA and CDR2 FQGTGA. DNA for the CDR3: TGTGCCAGCAGCCGTGGCTCCGGGGCAGATACGCAGTATTTT. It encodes CASSRGSGADTQYF.

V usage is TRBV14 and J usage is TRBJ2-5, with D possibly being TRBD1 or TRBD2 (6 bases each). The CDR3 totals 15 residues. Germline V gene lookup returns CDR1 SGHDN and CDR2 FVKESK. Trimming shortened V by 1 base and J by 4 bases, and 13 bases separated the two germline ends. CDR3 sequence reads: CASSQVMGGRETQYF. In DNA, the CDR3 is TGTGCCAGCAGCCAAGTTATGGGGGGCAGAGAGACCCAGTACTTC.

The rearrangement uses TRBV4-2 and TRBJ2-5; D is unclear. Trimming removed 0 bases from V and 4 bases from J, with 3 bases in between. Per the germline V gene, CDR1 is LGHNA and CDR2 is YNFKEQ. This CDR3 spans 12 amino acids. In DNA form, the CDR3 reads TGTGCCAGCAGCCAAGACCGAGAGACCCAGTACTTC. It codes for CASSQDRETQYF.

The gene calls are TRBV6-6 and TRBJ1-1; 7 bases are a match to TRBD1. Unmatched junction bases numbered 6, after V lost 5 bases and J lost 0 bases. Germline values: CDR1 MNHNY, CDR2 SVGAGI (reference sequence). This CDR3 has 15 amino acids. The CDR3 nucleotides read TGTGCCAGCAGTACCGCCGGGACAGTGAACACTGAAGCTTTCTTT. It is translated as CASSTAGTVNTEAFF.

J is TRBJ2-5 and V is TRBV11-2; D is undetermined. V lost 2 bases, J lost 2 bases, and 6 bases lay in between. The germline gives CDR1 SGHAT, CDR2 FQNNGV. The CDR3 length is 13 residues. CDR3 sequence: CASSLRPQETQYF. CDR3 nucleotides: TGTGCCAGCAGCTTAAGGCCTCAAGAGACCCAGTACTTC.

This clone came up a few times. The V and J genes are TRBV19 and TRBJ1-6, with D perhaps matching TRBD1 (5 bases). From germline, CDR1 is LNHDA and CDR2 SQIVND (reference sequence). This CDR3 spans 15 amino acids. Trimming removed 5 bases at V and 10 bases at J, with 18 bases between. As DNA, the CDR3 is TGTGCCAGTAGTTCGCGACCGGGCGCAGGGTCACCCCTCCACTTT. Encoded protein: CASSSRPGAGSPLHF. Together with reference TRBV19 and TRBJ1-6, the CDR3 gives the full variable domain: DGGITQSPKYLFRKEGQNVTLSCEQNLNHDAMYWYRQDPGQGLRLIYYSQIVNDFQKGDIAEGYSVSREKKESFPLTVTSAQKNPTAFYLCASSSRPGAGSPLHFGNGTRLTVT.

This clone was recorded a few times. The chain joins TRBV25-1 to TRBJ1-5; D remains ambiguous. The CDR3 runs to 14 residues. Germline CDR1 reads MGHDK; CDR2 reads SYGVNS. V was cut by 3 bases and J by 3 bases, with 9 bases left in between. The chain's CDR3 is CASSEHGDNQPQHF. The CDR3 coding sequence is TGTGCCAGCAGTGAGCACGGGGACAATCAGCCCCAGCATTTT.

CDR3 coding DNA: TGTGCCAGCATGAGATTGGGTGGCTACACCTTC. Its protein is CASMRLGGYTF. This chain joins TRBV2 and TRBJ1-2; no clear D gene. This CDR3 region has 11 residues. Per the germline V gene, CDR1 is SNHLY and CDR2 is FYNNEI. V was shortened by 7 bases and J by 7 bases, with 10 bases between the two germline ends. The full variable domain, completed using reference TRBV2 and TRBJ1-2, is EPEVTQTPSHQVTQMGQEVILRCVPISNHLYFYWYRQILGQKVEFLVSFYNNEISEKSEIFDDQFSVERPDGSNFTLKIRSTKLEDSAMYFCASMRLGGYTFGSGTRLTVV.

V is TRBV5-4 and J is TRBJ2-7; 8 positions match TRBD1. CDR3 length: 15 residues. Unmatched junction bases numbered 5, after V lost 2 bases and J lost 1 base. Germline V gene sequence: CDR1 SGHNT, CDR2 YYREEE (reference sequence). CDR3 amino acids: CASSLGQGASYEQYF. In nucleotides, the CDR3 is TGTGCCAGCAGCTTAGGGCAGGGGGCTTCCTACGAGCAGTACTTC.

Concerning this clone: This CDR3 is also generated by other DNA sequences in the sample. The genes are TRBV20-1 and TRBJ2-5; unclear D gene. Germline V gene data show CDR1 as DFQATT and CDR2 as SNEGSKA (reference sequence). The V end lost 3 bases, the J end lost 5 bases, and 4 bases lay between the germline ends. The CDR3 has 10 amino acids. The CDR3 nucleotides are TGCAGTGCTAGGCAGGAGACCCAGTACTTC. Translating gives CSARQETQYF.

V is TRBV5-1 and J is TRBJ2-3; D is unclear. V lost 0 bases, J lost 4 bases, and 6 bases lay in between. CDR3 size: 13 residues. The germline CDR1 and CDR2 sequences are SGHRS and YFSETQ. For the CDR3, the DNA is TGCGCCAGCAGCTTGGGGGCCTCAGATACGCAGTATTTT. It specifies CASSLGASDTQYF.

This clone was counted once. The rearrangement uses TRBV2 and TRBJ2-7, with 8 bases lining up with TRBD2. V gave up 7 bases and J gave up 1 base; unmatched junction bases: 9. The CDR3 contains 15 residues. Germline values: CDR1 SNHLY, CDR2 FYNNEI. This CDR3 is CASITGTSYSYEQYF. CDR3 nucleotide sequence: TGTGCCAGCATCACCGGGACTAGTTATTCCTACGAGCAGTACTTC.

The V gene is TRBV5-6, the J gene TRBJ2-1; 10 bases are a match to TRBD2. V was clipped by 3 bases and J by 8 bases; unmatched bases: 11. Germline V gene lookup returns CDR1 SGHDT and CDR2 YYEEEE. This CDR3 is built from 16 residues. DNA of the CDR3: TGTGCCAGCAGCTCTTGGGTTCTAGCGGGAGTGTATGAGCAGTTCTTC. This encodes CASSSWVLAGVYEQFF.

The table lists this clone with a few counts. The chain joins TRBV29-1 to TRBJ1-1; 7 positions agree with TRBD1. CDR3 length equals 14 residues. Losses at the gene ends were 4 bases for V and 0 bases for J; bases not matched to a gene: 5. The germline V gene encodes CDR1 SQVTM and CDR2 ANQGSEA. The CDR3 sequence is CSVGTGGMNTEAFF. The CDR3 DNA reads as TGCAGCGTTGGGACAGGAGGAATGAACACTGAAGCTTTCTTT.

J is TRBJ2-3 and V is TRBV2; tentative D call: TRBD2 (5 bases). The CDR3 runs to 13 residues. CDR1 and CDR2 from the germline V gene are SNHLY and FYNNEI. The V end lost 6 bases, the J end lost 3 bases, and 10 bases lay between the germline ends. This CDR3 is CASSPRGTDTQYF. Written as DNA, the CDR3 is TGTGCCAGCAGCCCAAGAGGGACAGATACGCAGTATTTT.